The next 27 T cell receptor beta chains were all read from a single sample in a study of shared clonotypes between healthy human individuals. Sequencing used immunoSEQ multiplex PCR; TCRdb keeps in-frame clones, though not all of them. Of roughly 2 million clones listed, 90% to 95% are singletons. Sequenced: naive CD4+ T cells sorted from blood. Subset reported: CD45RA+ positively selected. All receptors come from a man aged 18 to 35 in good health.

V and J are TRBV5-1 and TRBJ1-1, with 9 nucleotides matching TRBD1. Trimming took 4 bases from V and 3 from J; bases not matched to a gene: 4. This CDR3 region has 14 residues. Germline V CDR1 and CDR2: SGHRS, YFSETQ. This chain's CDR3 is CASSDRTGDTEAFF. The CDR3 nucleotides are TGCGCCAGCAGCGACCGGACAGGGGACACTGAAGCTTTCTTT.

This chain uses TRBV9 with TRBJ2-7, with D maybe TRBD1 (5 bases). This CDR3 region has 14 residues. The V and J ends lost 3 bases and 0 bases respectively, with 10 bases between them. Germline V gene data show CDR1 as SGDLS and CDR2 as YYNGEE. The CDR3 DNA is TGTGCCAGCAGCGAGGACATCGCCTCCTACGAGCAGTACTTC. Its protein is CASSEDIASYEQYF. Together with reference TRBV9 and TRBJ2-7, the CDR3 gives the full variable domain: DSGVTQTPKHLITATGQRVTLRCSPRSGDLSVYWYQQSLDQGLQFLIQYYNGEERAKGNILERFSAQQFPDLHSELNLSSLELGDSALYFCASSEDIASYEQYFGPGTRLTVT.

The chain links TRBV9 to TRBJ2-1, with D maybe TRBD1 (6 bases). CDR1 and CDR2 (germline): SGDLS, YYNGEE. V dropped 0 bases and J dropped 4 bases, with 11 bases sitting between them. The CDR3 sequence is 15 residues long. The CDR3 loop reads CASSVDRAHYNEQFF. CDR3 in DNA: TGTGCCAGCAGCGTAGACAGGGCCCATTACAATGAGCAGTTCTTC.

CDR3 protein: CASSPGQKNTGELFF. The CDR3 DNA reads as TGTGCCAGCTCACCGGGACAGAAGAACACCGGGGAGCTGTTTTTT. The rearrangement joins TRBV18 to TRBJ2-2, with 7 bases lining up with TRBD1. Trimming at V came to 3 bases and at J to 1 base, leaving 2 bases not matched to a gene. Per the germline V gene, CDR1 is KGHSH and CDR2 is LQKENI. The CDR3 totals 15 residues.

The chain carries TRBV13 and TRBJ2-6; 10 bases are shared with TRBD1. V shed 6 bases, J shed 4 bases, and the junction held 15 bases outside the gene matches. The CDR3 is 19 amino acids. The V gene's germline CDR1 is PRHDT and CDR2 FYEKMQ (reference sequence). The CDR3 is CASSGHSGTGENGANVLTF. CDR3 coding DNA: TGTGCCAGCAGTGGCCATTCCGGGACAGGGGAGAACGGGGCCAACGTCCTGACTTTC. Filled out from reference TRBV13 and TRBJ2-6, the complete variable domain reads AAGVIQSPRHLIKEKRETATLKCYPIPRHDTVYWYQQGPGQDPQFLISFYEKMQSDKGSIPDRFSAQQFSDYHSELNMSSLELGDSALYFCASSGHSGTGENGANVLTFGAGSRLTVL.

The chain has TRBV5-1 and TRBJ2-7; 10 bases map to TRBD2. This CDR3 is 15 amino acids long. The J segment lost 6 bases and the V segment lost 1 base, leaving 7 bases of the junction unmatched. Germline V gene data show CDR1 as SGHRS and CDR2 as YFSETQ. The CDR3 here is CASSLQLAGQSEQYF. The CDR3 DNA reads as TGCGCCAGCAGCTTGCAACTAGCGGGACAGTCCGAGCAGTACTTC.

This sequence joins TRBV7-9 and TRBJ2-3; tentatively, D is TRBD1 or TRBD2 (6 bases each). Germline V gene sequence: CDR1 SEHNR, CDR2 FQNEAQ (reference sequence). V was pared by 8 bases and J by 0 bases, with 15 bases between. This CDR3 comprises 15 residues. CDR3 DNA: TGTGCCAGCCGGCGTGGGGGGACAAGCACAGATACGCAGTATTTT. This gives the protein CASRRGGTSTDTQYF. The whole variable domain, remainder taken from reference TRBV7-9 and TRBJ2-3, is DTGVSQNPRHKITKRGQNVTFRCDPISEHNRLYWYRQTLGQGPEFLTYFQNEAQLEKSRLLSDRFSAERPKGSFSTLEIQRTEQGDSAMYLCASRRGGTSTDTQYFGPGTRLTVL.

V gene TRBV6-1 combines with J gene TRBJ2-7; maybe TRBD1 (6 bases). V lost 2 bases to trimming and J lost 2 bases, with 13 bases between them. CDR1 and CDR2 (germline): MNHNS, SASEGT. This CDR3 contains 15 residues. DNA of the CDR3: TGTGCCAGCAGTGAACCACGGACAGCCACCTACGAGCAGTACTTC. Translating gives CASSEPRTATYEQYF.

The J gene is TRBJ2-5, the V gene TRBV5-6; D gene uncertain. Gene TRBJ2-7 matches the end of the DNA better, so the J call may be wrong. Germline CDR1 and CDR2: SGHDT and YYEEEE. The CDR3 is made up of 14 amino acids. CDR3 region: CASSLGLVVGEQYF. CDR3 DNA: TGTGCCAGCAGCTTGGGGCTGGTGGTTGGCGAGCAGTACTTC.

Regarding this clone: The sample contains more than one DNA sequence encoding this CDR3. In nucleotides, the CDR3 is TGTGCCAGCAGTCCTCCTCTTGATACGCAGTATTTT. Protein product: CASSPPLDTQYF. This chain uses TRBV28 with TRBJ2-3, with D uncertain. CDR3 length: 12 amino acids. The V and J ends lost 5 bases and 6 bases respectively, with 9 bases between them. Germline values: CDR1 MDHEN, CDR2 SYDVKM.

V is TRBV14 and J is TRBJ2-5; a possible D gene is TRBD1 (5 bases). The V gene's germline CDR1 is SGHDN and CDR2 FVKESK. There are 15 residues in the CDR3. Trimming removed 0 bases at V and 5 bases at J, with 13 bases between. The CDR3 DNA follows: TGTGCCAGCAGCCAAGATCAGGGTATGGGGGAGACCCAGTACTTC. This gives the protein CASSQDQGMGETQYF.

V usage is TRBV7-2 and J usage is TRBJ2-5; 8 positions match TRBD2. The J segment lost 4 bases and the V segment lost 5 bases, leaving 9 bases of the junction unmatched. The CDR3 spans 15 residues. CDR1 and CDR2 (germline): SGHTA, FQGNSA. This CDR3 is CASSLRAGVGETQYF. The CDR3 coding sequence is TGTGCCAGCAGCCTGAGAGCGGGAGTAGGAGAGACCCAGTACTTC.

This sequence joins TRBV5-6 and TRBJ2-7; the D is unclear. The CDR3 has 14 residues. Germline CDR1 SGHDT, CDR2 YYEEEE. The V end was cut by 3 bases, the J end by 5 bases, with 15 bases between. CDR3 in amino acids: CASSSRTSSNEQYF. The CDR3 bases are TGTGCCAGCAGCTCTCGGACCAGTTCCAACGAGCAGTACTTC.

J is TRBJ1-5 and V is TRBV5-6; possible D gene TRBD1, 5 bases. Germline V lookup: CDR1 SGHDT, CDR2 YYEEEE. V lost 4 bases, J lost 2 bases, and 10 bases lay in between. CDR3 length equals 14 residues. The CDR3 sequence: CASSPGGGNQPQHF. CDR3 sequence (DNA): TGTGCCAGCAGCCCCGGGGGTGGCAATCAGCCCCAGCATTTT.

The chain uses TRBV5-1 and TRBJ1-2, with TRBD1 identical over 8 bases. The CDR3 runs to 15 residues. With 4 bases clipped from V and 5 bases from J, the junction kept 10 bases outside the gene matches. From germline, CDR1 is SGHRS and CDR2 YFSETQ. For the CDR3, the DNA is TGCGCCAGCAGCAGGGACAGGTCCATGACTTATGGCTACACCTTC. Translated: CASSRDRSMTYGYTF. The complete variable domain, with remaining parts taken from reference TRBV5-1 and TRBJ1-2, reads KAGVTQTPRYLIKTRGQQVTLSCSPISGHRSVSWYQQTPGQGLQFLFEYFSETQRNKGNFPGRFSGRQFSNSRSEMNVSTLELGDSALYLCASSRDRSMTYGYTFGSGTRLTVV.

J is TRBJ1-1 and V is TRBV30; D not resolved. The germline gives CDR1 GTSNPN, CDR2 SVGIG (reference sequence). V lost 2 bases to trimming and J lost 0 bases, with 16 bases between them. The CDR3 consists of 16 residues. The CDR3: CAWSFRALNMNTEAFF. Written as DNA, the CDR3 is TGTGCCTGGAGTTTCCGGGCCCTCAACATGAACACTGAAGCTTTCTTT.

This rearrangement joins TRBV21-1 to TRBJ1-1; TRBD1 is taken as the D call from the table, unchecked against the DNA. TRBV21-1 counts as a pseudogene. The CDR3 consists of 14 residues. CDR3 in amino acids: CASSKALVGAEAFF. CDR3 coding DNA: TGTGCCAGCAGCAAAGCGCTGGTAGGGGCTGAAGCTTTCTTT.

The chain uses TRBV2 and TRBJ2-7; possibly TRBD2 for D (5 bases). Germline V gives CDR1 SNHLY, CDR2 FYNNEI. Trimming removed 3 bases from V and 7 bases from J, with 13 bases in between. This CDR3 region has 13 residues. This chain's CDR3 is CASSDGPWEEQYF. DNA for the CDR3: TGTGCCAGCAGTGATGGACCATGGGAGGAGCAGTACTTC.

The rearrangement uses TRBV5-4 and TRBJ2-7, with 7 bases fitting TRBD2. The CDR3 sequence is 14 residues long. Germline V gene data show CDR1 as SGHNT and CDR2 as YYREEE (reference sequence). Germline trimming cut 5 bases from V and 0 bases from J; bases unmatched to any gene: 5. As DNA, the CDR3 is TGTGCCAGCAGGCCGGGGGGTAGCTCCTACGAGCAGTACTTC. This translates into CASRPGGSSYEQYF.

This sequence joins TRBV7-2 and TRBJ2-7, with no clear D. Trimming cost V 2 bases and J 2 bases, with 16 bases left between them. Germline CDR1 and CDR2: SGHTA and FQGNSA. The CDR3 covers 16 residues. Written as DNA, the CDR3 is TGTGCCAGCAGCTTAACGGTGGGTTTGTCGCCCTACGAGCAGTACTTC. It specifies CASSLTVGLSPYEQYF.

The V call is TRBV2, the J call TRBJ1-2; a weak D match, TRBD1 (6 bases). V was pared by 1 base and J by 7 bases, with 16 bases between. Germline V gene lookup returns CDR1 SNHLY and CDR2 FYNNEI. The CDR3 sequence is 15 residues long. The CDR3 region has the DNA TGTGCCAGCAGTGAAGTTGGCAGGGGCTCGGGTGGCTACACCTTC. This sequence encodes CASSEVGRGSGGYTF.

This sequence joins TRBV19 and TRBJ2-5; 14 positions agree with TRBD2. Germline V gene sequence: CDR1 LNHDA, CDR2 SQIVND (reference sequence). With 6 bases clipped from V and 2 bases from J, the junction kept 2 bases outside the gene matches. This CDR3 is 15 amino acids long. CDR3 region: CASRGLAGVQETQYF. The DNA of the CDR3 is TGTGCCAGTAGGGGACTAGCGGGAGTACAAGAGACCCAGTACTTC.

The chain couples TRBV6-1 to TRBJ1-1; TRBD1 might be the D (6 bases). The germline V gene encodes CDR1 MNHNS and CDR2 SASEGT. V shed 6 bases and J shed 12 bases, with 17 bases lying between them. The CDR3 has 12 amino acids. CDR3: CASRMGGGATFF. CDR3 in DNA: TGTGCCAGCAGGATGGGGGGGGGCGCGACTTTCTTT.

CDR3 DNA: TGTGCCAGCAGCTCCTGGACGGACTCCTACGAGCAGTACTTC. Encoded protein: CASSSWTDSYEQYF. The rearrangement joins TRBV13 to TRBJ2-7; unclear D gene. V was pared by 4 bases and J by 0 bases, with 10 bases between. Germline lookup yields CDR1 PRHDT and CDR2 FYEKMQ (reference sequence). The length of the CDR3 is 14 residues.

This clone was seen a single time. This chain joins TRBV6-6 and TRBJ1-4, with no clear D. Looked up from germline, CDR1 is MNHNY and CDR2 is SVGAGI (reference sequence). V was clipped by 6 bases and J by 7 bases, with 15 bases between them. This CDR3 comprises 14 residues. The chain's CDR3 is CASRTDGVSEKLFF. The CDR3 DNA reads TGTGCCAGCAGGACCGACGGAGTATCTGAAAAACTGTTTTTT.

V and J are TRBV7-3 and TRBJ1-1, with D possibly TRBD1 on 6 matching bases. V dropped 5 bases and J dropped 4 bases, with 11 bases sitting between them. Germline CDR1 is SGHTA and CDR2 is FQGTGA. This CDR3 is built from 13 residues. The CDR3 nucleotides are TGTGCCAGCAGCACCGACAGGTCCACTGAAGCTTTCTTT. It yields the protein CASSTDRSTEAFF.

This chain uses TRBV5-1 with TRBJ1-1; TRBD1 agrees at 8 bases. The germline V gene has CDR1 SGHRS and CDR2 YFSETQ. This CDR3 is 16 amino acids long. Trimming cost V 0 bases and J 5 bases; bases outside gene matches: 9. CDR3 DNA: TGCGCCAGCAGCTTGGTGACAGGGGACAAAGGGACTGAAGCTTTCTTT. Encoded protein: CASSLVTGDKGTEAFF.